The T cell receptor (beta chain) under discussion was sequenced for a study of blood T cell repertoires in COVID-19. Study in general: Collection of acute and convalescent COVID-19 samples took place in the United States, Italy and Spain. T cells, B-cell-depleted T cells, or PBMCs provided the cDNA or gDNA that served as material.

The junction had 8 bases not matched to a gene; V was cut back by 5 bases and J by 11 bases. Germline CDR1 is SGHVS and CDR2 is FNYEAQ. This CDR3 has 15 residues. Per the authors' pipeline: Amplification of reference gene primers provided the estimated nucleated cell counts. TCRdb's copy holds only in-frame clones and misses some; the assay was immunoSEQ multiplex PCR. That table gives V, J and clone size, and the DNA gave D and trimming. The repertoire holds 95,000 to 150,000 clones, with 75% to 90% as singletons. This clonotype was obtained from a man aged 35-49 years with acute or convalescent COVID-19. The rearrangement uses TRBV7-6 and TRBJ2-1; 14 bases fit TRBD2. Sequenced sample: peripheral blood. The CDR3 nucleotides are TGTGCCAGCAGCCAGGCCGGGACTAGCGGGGGCCAGCAGTTCTTC. Translation gives CASSQAGTSGGQQFF.